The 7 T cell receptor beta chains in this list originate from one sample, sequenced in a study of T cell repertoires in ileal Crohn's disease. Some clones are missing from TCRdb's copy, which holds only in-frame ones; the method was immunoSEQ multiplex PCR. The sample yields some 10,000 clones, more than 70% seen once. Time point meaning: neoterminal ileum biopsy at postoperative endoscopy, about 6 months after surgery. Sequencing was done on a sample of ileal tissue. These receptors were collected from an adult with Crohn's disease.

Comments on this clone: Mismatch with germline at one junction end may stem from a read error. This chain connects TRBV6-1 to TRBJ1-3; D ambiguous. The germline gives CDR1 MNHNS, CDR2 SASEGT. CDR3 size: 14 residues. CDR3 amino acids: CASTELAAGNTIYF. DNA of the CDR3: TGTGCCAGCACTGAATTGGCAGCTGGAAACACCATATATTTT.

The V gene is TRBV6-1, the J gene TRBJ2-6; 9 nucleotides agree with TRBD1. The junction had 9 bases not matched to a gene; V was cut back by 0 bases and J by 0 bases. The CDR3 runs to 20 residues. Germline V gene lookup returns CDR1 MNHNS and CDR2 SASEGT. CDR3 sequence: CASSEAIDRGGLSGANVLTF. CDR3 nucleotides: TGTGCCAGCAGTGAAGCGATCGACAGGGGGGGGCTCTCTGGGGCCAACGTCCTGACTTTC.

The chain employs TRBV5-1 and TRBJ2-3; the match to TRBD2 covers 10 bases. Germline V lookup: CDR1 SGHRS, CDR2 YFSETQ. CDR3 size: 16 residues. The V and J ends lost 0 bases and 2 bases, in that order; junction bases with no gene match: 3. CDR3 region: CASSLALAGNTDTQYF. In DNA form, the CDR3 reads TGCGCCAGCAGCTTGGCACTAGCGGGAAACACAGATACGCAGTATTTT.

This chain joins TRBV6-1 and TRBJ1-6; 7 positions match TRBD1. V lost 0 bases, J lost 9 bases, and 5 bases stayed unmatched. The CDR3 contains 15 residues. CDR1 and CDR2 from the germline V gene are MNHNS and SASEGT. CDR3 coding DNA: TGTGCCAGCAGTGAAGCGCCGGCAGGGGGTTCACCCCTCCACTTT. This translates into CASSEAPAGGSPLHF.

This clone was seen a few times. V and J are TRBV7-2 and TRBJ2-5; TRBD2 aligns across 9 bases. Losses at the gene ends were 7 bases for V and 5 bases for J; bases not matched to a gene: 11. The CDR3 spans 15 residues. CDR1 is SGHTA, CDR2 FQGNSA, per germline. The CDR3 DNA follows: TGTGCCAGCAACCTAGTAGCGGGGGCAGGGGAGACCCAGTACTTC. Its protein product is CASNLVAGAGETQYF.

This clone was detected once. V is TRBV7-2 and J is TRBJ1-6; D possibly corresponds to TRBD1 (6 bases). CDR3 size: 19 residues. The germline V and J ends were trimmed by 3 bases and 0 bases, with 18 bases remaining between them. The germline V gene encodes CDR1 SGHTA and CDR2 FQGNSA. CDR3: CASSFPPTGPSSYNSPLHF. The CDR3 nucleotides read TGTGCCAGCAGCTTTCCCCCGACAGGTCCGAGCTCCTATAATTCACCCCTCCACTTT.

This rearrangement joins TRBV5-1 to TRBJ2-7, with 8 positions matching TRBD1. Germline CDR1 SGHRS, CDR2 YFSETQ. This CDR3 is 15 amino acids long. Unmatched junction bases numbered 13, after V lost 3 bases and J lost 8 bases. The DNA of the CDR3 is TGCGCCAGCAGCTCTACCGGGACAGGTAATGACAAGCAGTACTTC. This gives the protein CASSSTGTGNDKQYF.